The 6 T cell receptor beta chains reported below all come from one sample, sequenced in a study of T cell changes during pregnancy in multiple sclerosis. TCRdb keeps only in-frame clones here, not all; method: immunoSEQ multiplex PCR. The repertoire holds around 100,000 clones, with about 92% as singletons. The sequencing here drew on peripheral blood, taken after pregnancy. The source of these receptors is a female donor with multiple sclerosis, enrolled in a pregnancy study.

V and J are TRBV29-1 and TRBJ2-1; the D is unclear. The V and J ends lost 4 bases and 4 bases respectively, with 17 bases between them. The CDR3 is 15 amino acids. Germline V lookup: CDR1 SQVTM, CDR2 ANQGSEA. In DNA form, the CDR3 reads TGCAGCGTTGGCATGGGTCGCCTCGGGTACAATGAGCAGTTCTTC. Its translation: CSVGMGRLGYNEQFF.

The rearrangement uses TRBV5-1 and TRBJ2-2; a weak D match, TRBD2 (6 bases). CDR3 length equals 14 residues. Germline assignment: CDR1 SGHRS and CDR2 YFSETQ. Trimming left V 3 bases short and J 5 bases short, with 11 bases between. CDR3 nucleotide sequence: TGCGCCAGCAGCTACGGGGGAGCGACCGGGGAGCTGTTTTTT. As protein: CASSYGGATGELFF.

The V call is TRBV7-2, the J call TRBJ2-7, with 11 nucleotides matching TRBD2. V shed 3 bases and J 0 bases; nucleotides not matched to a gene: 4. Germline loops: CDR1 SGHTA, CDR2 FQGNSA. This CDR3 has 16 amino acids. The DNA for the CDR3 is TGTGCCAGCAGCTTGTCTCTAGCGGGGGGCTCCTACGAGCAGTACTTC. It translates to CASSLSLAGGSYEQYF.

V and J are TRBV4-1 and TRBJ1-3, with a weak D call TRBD1 (5 bases). The V end lost 3 bases, the J end lost 0 bases, and 21 bases lay between the germline ends. Germline CDR1 and CDR2: MGHRA and YSYEKL. The CDR3 covers 19 residues. The CDR3 DNA is TGCGCCAGCAGCCACAATTTTAGGGTGGGGCTACTCTCTGGAAACACCATATATTTT. Its translation: CASSHNFRVGLLSGNTIYF.

The V gene is TRBV2, the J gene TRBJ1-1, with D uncertain. Per the germline V gene, CDR1 is SNHLY and CDR2 is FYNNEI. The CDR3 is 13 amino acids. Between the trimmed V and J ends, which lost 5 bases and 6 bases, there was a span of 13 bases. CDR3 bases: TGTGCCAGCAGTTCCGACCCGAGGGCTGAAGCTTTCTTT. This translates into CASSSDPRAEAFF.

The chain uses TRBV2 and TRBJ1-5; the D is unclear. V was cut by 4 bases and J by 3 bases, with 7 bases left in between. The CDR3 extends over 13 amino acids. The germline gives CDR1 SNHLY, CDR2 FYNNEI. DNA of the CDR3: TGTGCCAGCAGTGGGCAGGTCAATCAGCCCCAGCATTTT. It translates to CASSGQVNQPQHF.